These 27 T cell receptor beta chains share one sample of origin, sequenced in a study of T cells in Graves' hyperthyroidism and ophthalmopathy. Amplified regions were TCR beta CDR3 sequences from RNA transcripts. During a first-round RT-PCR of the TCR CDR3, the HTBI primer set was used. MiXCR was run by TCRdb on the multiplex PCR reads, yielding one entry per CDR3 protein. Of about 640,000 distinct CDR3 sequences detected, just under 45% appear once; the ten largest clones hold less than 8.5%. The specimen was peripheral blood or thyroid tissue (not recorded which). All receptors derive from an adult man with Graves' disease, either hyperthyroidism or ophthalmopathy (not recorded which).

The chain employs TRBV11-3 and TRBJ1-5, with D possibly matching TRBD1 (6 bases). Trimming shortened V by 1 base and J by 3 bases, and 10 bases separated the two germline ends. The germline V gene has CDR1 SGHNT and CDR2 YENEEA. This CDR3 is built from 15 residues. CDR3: CASSLGGQPNQPQHF. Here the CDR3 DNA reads TGTGCCAGCAGCTTAGGAGGACAGCCCAATCAGCCCCAGCATTTT.

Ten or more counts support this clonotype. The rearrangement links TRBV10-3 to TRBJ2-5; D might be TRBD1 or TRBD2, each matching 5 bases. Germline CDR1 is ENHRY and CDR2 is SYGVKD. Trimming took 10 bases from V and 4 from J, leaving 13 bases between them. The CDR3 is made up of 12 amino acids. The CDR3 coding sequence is TGTGCCAGCGGCTGGGACCCAGAGACCCAGTACTTC. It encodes CASGWDPETQYF.

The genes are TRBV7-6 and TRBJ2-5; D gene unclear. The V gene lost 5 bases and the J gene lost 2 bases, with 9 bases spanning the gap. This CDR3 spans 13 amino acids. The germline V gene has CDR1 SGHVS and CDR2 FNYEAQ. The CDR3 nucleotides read TGTGCCAGCAGCGCACCGTTTCAAGAGACCCAGTACTTC. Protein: CASSAPFQETQYF.

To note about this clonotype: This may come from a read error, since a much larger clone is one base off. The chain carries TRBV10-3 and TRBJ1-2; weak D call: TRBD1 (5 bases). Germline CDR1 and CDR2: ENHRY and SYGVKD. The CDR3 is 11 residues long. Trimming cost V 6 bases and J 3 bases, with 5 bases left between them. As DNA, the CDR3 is TGTGCCATCAGAGGGGACTATGGCTACACCTTC. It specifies CAIRGDYGYTF.

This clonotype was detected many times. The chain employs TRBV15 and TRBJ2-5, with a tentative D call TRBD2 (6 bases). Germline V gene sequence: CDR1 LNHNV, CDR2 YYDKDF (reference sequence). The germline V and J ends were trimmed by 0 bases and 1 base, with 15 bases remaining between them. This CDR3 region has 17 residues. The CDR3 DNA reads TGTGCCACCAGCAGAGATCGAATCGGGAGTGCCCAAGAGACCCAGTACTTC. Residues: CATSRDRIGSAQETQYF.

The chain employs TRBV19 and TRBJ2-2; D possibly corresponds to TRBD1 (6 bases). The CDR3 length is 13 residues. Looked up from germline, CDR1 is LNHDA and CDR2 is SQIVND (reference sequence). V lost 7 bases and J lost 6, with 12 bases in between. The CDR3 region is CASTGQLAGELFF. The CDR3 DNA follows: TGTGCCAGTACTGGACAGCTGGCCGGGGAGCTGTTTTTT.

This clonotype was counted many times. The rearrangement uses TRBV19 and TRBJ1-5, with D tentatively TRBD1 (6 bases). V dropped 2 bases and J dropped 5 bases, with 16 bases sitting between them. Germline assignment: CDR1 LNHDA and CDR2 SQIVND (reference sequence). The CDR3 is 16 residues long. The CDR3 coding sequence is TGTGCCAGTAGTATACAAGGACAGCCTCGTGATCAGCCCCAGCATTTT. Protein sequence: CASSIQGQPRDQPQHF.

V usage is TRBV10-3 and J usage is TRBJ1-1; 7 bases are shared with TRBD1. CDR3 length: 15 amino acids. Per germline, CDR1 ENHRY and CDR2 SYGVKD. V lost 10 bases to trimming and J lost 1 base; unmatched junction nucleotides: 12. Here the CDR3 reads CASTEAGGSNTEAFF. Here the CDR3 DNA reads TGTGCCAGCACCGAAGCAGGGGGGTCGAACACTGAAGCTTTCTTT.

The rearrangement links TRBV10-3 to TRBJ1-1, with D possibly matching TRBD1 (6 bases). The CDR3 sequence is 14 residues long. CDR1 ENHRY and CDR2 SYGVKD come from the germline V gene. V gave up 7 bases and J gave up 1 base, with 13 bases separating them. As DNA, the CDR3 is TGTGCCATCAATAATCAGGGGAAGAACACTGAAGCTTTCTTT. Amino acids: CAINNQGKNTEAFF.

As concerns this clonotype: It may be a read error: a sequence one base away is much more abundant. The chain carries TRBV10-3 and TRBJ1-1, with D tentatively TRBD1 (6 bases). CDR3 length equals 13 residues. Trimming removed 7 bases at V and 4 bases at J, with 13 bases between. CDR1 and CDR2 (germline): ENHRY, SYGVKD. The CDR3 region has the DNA TGTGCCATCACTGACAGGTGGGGCACTGAAGCTTTCTTT. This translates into CAITDRWGTEAFF.

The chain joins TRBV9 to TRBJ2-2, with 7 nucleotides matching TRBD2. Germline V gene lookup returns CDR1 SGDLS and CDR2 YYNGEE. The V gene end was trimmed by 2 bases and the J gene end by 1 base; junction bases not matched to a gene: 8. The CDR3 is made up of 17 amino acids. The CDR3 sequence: CASSVGGGGMNTGELFF. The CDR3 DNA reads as TGTGCCAGCAGCGTGGGCGGGGGAGGGATGAACACCGGGGAGCTGTTTTTT.

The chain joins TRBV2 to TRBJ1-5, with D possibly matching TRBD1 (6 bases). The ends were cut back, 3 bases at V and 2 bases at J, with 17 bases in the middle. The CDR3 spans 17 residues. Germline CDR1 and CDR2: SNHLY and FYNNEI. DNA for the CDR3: TGTGCCAGCAGTGAGGGCAGGGGAGGACGAGGCAATCAGCCCCAGCATTTT. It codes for CASSEGRGGRGNQPQHF.

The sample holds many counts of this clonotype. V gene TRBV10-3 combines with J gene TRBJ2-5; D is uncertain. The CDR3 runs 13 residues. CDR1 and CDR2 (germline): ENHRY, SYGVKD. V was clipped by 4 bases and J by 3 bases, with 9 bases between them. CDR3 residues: CAISGSLEETQYF. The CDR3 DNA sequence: TGTGCCATCAGTGGGTCCCTGGAAGAGACCCAGTACTTC.

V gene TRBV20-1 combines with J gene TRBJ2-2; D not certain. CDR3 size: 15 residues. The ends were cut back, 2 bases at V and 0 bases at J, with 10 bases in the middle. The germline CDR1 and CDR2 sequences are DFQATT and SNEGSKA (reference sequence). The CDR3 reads CSARQEPANTGELFF. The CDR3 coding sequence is TGCAGTGCTAGACAGGAACCCGCGAACACCGGGGAGCTGTTTTTT.

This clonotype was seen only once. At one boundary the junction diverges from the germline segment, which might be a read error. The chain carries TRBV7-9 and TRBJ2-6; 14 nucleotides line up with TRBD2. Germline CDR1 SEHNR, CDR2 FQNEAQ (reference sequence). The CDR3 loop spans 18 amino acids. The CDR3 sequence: CASSLTSGRAPGANGLTF. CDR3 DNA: TGTGCCAGCAGCCTGACTAGCGGGAGGGCCCCTGGGGCCAACGGCCTGACTTTC. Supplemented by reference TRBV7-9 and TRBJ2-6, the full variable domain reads DTGVSQNPRHKITKRGQNVTFRCDPISEHNRLYWYRQTLGQGPEFLTYFQNEAQLEKSRLLSDRFSAERPKGSFSTLEIQRTEQGDSAMYLCASSLTSGRAPGANGLTFGAGSRLTVL.

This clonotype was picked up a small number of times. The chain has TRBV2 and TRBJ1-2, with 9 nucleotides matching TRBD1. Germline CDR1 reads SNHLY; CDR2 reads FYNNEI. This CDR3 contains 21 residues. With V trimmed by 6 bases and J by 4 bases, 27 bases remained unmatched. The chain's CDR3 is CASSKIRGGTGGEATSYGYTF. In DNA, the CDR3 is TGTGCCAGCAGCAAAATCCGTGGGGGCACAGGGGGCGAAGCAACCTCCTATGGCTACACCTTC.

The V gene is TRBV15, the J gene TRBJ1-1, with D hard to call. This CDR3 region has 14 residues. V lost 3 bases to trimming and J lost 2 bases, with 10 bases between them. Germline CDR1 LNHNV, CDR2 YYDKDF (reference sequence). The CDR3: CATSSLGSNTEAFF. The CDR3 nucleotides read TGTGCCACCAGCAGCCTCGGGTCCAACACTGAAGCTTTCTTT.

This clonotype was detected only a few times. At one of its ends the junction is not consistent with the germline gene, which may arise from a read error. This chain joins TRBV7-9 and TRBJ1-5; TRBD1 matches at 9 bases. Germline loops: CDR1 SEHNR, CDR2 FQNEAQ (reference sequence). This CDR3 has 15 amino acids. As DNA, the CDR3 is TGCGCCAGCAGCCAAGTTGGACAGGGGAATCAGCCCCAGCATTTT. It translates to CASSQVGQGNQPQHF.

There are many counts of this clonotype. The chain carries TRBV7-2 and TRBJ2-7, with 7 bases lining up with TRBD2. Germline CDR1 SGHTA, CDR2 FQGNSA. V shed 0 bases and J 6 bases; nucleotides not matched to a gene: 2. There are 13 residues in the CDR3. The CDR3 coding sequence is TGTGCCAGCAGCTTAGCGGGAGGGTTCGAGCAGTACTTC. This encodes CASSLAGGFEQYF.

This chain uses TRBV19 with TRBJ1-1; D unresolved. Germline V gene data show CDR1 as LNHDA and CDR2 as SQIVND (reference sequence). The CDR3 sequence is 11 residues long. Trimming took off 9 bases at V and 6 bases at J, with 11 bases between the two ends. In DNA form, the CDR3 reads TGTGCCAGCTGGGAGGGCGCTGAAGCTTTCTTT. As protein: CASWEGAEAFF.

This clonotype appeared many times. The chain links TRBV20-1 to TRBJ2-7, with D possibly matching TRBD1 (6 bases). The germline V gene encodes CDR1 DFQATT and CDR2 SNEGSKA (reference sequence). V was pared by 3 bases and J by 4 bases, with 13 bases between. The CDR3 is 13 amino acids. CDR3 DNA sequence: TGCAGTGCTAGCCCGGACAGCCATTACGAGCAGTACTTC. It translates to CSASPDSHYEQYF.

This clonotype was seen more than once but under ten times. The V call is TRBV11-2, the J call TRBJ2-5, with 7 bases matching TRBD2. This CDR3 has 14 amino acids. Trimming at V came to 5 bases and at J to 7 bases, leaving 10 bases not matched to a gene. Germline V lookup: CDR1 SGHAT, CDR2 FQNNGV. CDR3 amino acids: CASSQQAGYGTQYF. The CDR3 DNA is TGTGCCAGCAGCCAACAAGCGGGGTACGGGACCCAGTACTTC.

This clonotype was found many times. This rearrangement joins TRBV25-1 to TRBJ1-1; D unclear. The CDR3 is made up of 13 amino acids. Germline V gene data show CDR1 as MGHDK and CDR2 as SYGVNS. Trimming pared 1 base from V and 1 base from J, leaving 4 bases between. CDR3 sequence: CASSESENTEAFF. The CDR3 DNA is TGTGCCAGCAGTGAATCAGAGAACACTGAAGCTTTCTTT.

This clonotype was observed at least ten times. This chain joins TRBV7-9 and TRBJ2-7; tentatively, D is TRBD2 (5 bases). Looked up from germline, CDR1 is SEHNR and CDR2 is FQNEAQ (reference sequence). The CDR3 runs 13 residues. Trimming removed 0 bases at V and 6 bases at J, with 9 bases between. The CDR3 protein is CASSLAGSGEQYF. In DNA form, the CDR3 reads TGTGCCAGCAGCTTAGCAGGGAGCGGCGAGCAGTACTTC.

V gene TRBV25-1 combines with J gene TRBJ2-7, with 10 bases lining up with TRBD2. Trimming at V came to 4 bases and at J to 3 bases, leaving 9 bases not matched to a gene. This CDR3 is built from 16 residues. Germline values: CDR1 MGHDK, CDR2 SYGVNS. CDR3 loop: CASSATTSGANYEQYF. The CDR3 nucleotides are TGTGCCAGCAGTGCCACAACTAGCGGGGCTAACTACGAGCAGTACTTC.

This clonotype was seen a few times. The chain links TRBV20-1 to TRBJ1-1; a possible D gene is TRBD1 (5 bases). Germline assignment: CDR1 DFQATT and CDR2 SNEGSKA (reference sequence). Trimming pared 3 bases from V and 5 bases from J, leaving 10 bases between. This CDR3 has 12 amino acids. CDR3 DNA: TGCAGTGCTAGGTTCGGGGCAACTGAAGCTTTCTTT. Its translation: CSARFGATEAFF.

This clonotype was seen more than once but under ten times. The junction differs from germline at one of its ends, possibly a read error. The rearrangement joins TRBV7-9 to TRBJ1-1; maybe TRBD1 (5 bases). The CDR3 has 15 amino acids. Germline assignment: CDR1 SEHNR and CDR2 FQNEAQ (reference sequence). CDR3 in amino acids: CASSQSQVGNTEAFF. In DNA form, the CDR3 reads TGCGCCAGCAGCCAATCACAGGTGGGGAACACTGAAGCTTTCTTT.